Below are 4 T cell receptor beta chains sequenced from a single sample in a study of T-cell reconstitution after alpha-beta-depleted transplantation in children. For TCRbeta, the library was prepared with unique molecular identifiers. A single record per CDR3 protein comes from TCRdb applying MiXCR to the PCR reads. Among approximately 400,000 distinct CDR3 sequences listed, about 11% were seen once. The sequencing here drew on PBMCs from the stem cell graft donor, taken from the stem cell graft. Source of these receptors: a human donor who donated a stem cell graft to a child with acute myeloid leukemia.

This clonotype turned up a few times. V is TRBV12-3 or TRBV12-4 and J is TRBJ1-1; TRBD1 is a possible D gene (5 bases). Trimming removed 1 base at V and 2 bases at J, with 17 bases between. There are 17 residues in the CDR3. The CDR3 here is CASSLGFRDGGNTEAFF. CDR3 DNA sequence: TGTGCCAGCAGTTTAGGGTTTAGGGACGGAGGTAACACTGAAGCTTTCTTT.

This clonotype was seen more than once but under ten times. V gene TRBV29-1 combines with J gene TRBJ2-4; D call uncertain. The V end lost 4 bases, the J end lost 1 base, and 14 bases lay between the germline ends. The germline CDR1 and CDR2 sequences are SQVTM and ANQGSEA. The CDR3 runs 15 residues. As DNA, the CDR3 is TGCAGCGTTGCTCTGGTATCAAGTGCCAAAAACATTCAGTACTTC. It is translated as CSVALVSSAKNIQYF.

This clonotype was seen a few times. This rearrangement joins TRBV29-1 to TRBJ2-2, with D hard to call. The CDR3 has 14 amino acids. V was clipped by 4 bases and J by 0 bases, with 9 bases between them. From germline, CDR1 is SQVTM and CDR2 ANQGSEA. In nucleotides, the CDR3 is TGCAGCGTTGGGAAGACATCGAACACCGGGGAGCTGTTTTTT. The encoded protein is CSVGKTSNTGELFF.

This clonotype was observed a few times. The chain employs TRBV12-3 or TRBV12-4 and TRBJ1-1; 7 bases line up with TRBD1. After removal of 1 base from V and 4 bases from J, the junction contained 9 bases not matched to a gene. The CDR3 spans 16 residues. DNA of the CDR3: TGTGCCAGCAGTTTAGTGCCGGACAGGTTGGGCACTGAAGCTTTCTTT. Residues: CASSLVPDRLGTEAFF.